Following are 22 T cell receptor beta chains from one sample sequenced in a study of T cell repertoires in cytomegalovirus infection. Their antigen targets remain unknown. TCRdb called the reads again in MiXCR, with one record for every CDR3 protein. This table holds about 830,000 distinct CDR3 sequences, 30% to 35% found once. The specimen comprised cultured CD8+ T cells from PBMCs, sampled from culture after CMV antigen stimulation. The receptors were sampled from a human donor in good health (CMV status not recorded). Some clones in this sample may be carry-over from other donors' samples.

The gene calls are TRBV6-2 or TRBV6-3 and TRBJ1-4; 10 nucleotides line up with TRBD1. Unmatched junction bases numbered 3, after V lost 6 bases and J lost 5 bases. Germline loops: CDR1 MNHEY, CDR2 SVGEGT. CDR3 size: 14 residues. The CDR3 DNA is TGTGCCAGCAGGGACAGGGGGATGAATGAAAAACTGTTTTTT. Its translation: CASRDRGMNEKLFF.

The chain is built from TRBV27 and TRBJ2-3, with D uncertain. Germline V gene data show CDR1 as MNHEY and CDR2 as SMNVEV (reference sequence). This CDR3 has 14 residues. Between the trimmed V and J ends, which lost 0 bases and 4 bases, there was a span of 8 bases. Here the CDR3 DNA reads TGTGCCAGCAGTTTATCCGTAGGAGCAGATACGCAGTATTTT. Its translation is CASSLSVGADTQYF.

The rearrangement links TRBV6-6 to TRBJ2-7; 9 bases line up with TRBD1. Germline values: CDR1 MNHNY, CDR2 SVGAGI (reference sequence). V trimming: 7 bases; J trimming: 6 bases; junction bases outside the gene matches: 22. This CDR3 has 18 amino acids. CDR3 bases: TGTGCCAGCACCGTTCACCCGTTAAGCCGGGACAGGGTACCCGAGCAGTACTTC. This codes for CASTVHPLSRDRVPEQYF.

The chain joins TRBV11-2 to TRBJ1-1; 7 bases align to TRBD1. The junction had 9 bases not matched to a gene; V was cut back by 5 bases and J by 0 bases. Germline CDR1 is SGHAT and CDR2 is FQNNGV. CDR3 length: 16 residues. CDR3 sequence reads: CASSPWGQPLNTEAFF. Written as DNA, the CDR3 is TGTGCCAGCAGCCCTTGGGGACAGCCTTTGAACACTGAAGCTTTCTTT.

V gene TRBV20-1 combines with J gene TRBJ1-2; D is undetermined. The CDR3 is 16 residues long. V lost 0 bases, J lost 5 bases, and 19 bases lay in between. CDR1 is DFQATT, CDR2 SNEGSKA, per germline (reference sequence). This CDR3 is CSARDYRADDLYGYTF. CDR3 nucleotide sequence: TGCAGTGCTAGAGATTACCGGGCGGACGATTTATATGGCTACACCTTC.

This clonotype has more than one count but fewer than ten. J is TRBJ2-7 and V is TRBV5-6; 8 bases are a match to TRBD1. CDR3 length equals 15 residues. V trimming: 0 bases; J trimming: 9 bases; junction bases outside the gene matches: 11. Germline assignment: CDR1 SGHDT and CDR2 YYEEEE. As DNA, the CDR3 is TGTGCCAGCAGCTTGGACAGGGGGACCTACGAGTGGCAGTACTTC. Protein sequence: CASSLDRGTYEWQYF.

This clonotype has just a few counts. The chain combines TRBV7-9 with TRBJ1-4, with D possibly matching TRBD1 (5 bases). The V gene's germline CDR1 is SEHNR and CDR2 FQNEAQ (reference sequence). The V gene lost 5 bases and the J gene lost 6 bases, with 16 bases spanning the gap. The CDR3 totals 15 residues. CDR3 coding DNA: TGTGCCAGCAGCGACGTGGGGACGGGAGATGAAAAACTGTTTTTT. Translation gives CASSDVGTGDEKLFF.

There are a few counts of this clonotype. V and J are TRBV11-1 and TRBJ2-2, with a tentative D call TRBD2 (5 bases). Trimming removed 3 bases at V and 8 bases at J, with 16 bases between. Germline-derived CDR1 and CDR2 are SGHAT and FQDESV (reference sequence). The CDR3 totals 15 residues. The CDR3 region is CASSFSRTQGGELFF. The CDR3 DNA reads TGTGCCAGCAGCTTTTCCCGGACTCAAGGAGGGGAGCTGTTTTTT.

This clonotype was observed at least ten times. V gene TRBV12-3 or TRBV12-4 combines with J gene TRBJ2-3, with TRBD1 as a possible D gene (5 bases). Between the trimmed V and J ends, which lost 5 bases and 6 bases, there was a span of 12 bases. This CDR3 contains 13 residues. The CDR3 DNA is TGTGCCAGCAGTCTAATAGCAGGGGATACGCAGTATTTT. This gives the protein CASSLIAGDTQYF.

This clonotype was observed at least ten times. CDR3 DNA sequence: TGTGCCAGTAGTCCCGGACAGGGAGGCTATGGCTACACCTTC. Encoded protein: CASSPGQGGYGYTF. This chain uses TRBV27 with TRBJ1-2, with 8 bases identical to TRBD1. CDR3 length equals 14 residues. Looked up from germline, CDR1 is MNHEY and CDR2 is SMNVEV (reference sequence). V dropped 9 bases and J dropped 4; count of bases not matched to a gene: 10.

This clonotype occurred once. The junction departs from the called germline gene at one end, perhaps through a read error. This sequence joins TRBV12-3 or TRBV12-4 and TRBJ2-3, with 14 bases matching TRBD2. The CDR3 totals 16 residues. CDR3 protein: CASSLGLAGVTDMQYF. The DNA of the CDR3 is TGTGCCAGCAGTTTGGGACTAGCGGGGGTCACAGATATGCAGTATTTT.

In the case of this clonotype: This could be a read error, since a much larger clone is one nucleotide away. This chain links TRBV7-6 with TRBJ2-1; a possible D gene is TRBD1 (6 bases). V was cut by 5 bases and J by 12 bases, with 17 bases left in between. From germline, CDR1 is SGHVS and CDR2 FNYEAQ. CDR3 length equals 13 residues. The CDR3 is CASSGGKGTMQFF. The CDR3 DNA reads as TGTGCCAGCAGCGGCGGTAAAGGGACAATGCAGTTCTTC.

In its sample, this clonotype was seen many times. One end of the junction fails to match germline, which may point to a read error. The chain uses TRBV4-1 and TRBJ2-1, with TRBD2 as a possible D gene (5 bases). This CDR3 has 14 amino acids. Germline CDR1 is MGHRA and CDR2 is YSYEKL. CDR3 region: CASSQEGTYNEQFF. CDR3 sequence (DNA): TGTGCCAGCAGCCAAGAGGGCACTTACAATGAGCAGTTCTTC.

V usage is TRBV4-2 and J usage is TRBJ2-7, with D possibly TRBD2 on 6 matching bases. The V end was cut by 4 bases, the J end by 6 bases, with 16 bases between. This CDR3 spans 14 amino acids. The germline CDR1 and CDR2 sequences are LGHNA and YNFKEQ. The CDR3 nucleotides read TGTGCCAGCAGCCCAAAGCGCGGGGCTGGCGAGCAGTACGTC. As protein: CASSPKRGAGEQYV.

The chain is built from TRBV29-1 and TRBJ2-2, with a weak D call TRBD2 (6 bases). The CDR3 is 13 residues long. V was cut by 5 bases and J by 2 bases, with 9 bases left in between. Looked up from germline, CDR1 is SQVTM and CDR2 is ANQGSEA. The CDR3 DNA reads TGCAGCGTTCAGGAGGGTAACACCGGGGAGCTGTTTTTT. This codes for CSVQEGNTGELFF.

This clonotype has ten or more counts. The J gene is TRBJ2-5, the V gene TRBV7-2; maybe TRBD2 (7 bases). Germline V gene sequence: CDR1 SGHTA, CDR2 FQGNSA. The CDR3 length is 15 residues. V was trimmed by 5 bases and J by 1 base, leaving 14 bases between them. The CDR3 is CASSRAGARQETQYF. The DNA of the CDR3 is TGTGCCAGCAGCCGTGCGGGGGCCCGCCAAGAGACCCAGTACTTC.

V gene TRBV4-1 combines with J gene TRBJ1-3; perhaps TRBD1 as D (6 bases). The length of the CDR3 is 17 residues. Trimming stripped 0 bases from V and 4 bases from J, with 16 bases between. CDR1 and CDR2 from the germline V gene are MGHRA and YSYEKL. Here the CDR3 reads CASSQDAPGGGGNTIYF. As DNA, the CDR3 is TGCGCCAGCAGCCAAGACGCCCCGGGAGGGGGAGGAAACACCATATATTTT.

This clonotype was found many times. The chain is built from TRBV12-3 or TRBV12-4 and TRBJ2-1; D possibly uses TRBD1 or TRBD2 (5 bases each). This CDR3 is built from 11 residues. V was cut by 6 bases and J by 8 bases, with 8 bases left in between. CDR3: CASSRGDEQFF. CDR3 nucleotide sequence: TGTGCCAGCAGCCGAGGGGATGAGCAGTTCTTC.

The sample holds many counts of this clonotype. No DNA is shown, since the ends of the CDR3 on it are uncertain; the CDR3 is the one TCRdb lists. The chain uses TRBV12-3 or TRBV12-4 and TRBJ2-7; the D call in the table, TRBD1, was not verified against the DNA. The CDR3 numbers 12 amino acids, ends counted. CDR3 protein: CASSFGAGEQYF.

The V call is TRBV19, the J call TRBJ1-5; D may be TRBD1 (6 bases). With 0 bases removed from V and 5 bases from J, the gap between germline ends came to 17 bases. This CDR3 spans 17 amino acids. Germline V gene sequence: CDR1 LNHDA, CDR2 SQIVND (reference sequence). The CDR3 here is CASSIERRRGMDQPQHF. DNA of the CDR3: TGTGCCAGTAGTATAGAGAGGAGGAGGGGGATGGATCAGCCCCAGCATTTT.

In its sample, this clonotype was seen many times. V usage is TRBV7-6 and J usage is TRBJ2-1; perhaps TRBD2 as D (5 bases). V was cut by 5 bases and J by 0 bases, with 20 bases left in between. CDR1 SGHVS and CDR2 FNYEAQ come from the germline V gene. The CDR3 loop spans 18 amino acids. The CDR3, as DNA: TGTGCCAGCAGCCTTGGGGTGGGAACGGGGAGCTCCTACAATGAGCAGTTCTTC. The encoded protein is CASSLGVGTGSSYNEQFF.

V gene TRBV6-5 combines with J gene TRBJ1-1; D is ambiguous. The CDR3 loop spans 13 amino acids. The germline V gene has CDR1 MNHEY and CDR2 SVGAGI. Trimming left V 6 bases short and J 3 bases short, with 11 bases between. CDR3: CASSTSGDTEAFF. CDR3 DNA sequence: TGTGCCAGCAGCACATCTGGGGACACTGAAGCTTTCTTT.